The clone carrying this T cell receptor (beta chain) occurred a few times. These data come from a study of control samples from healthy donors and cancer patients. The length of the CDR3 is 14 residues. Trimming took off 4 bases at V and 2 bases at J, with 11 bases between the two ends. Looked up from germline, CDR1 is SGDLS and CDR2 is YYNGEE. Assay: immunoSEQ multiplex PCR; the TCRdb copy retains only in-frame clones and omits some. Seen here are tens of thousands of clones, 70% to 85% observed once, and the top ten hold under 40%. The specimen sequenced was PBMCs. This TCR was sampled from a man aged 65 to 79 with lung cancer. The chain recombines TRBV9 with TRBJ2-3; unclear D gene. CDR3: CASSPDPDTDTQYF. The CDR3 bases are TGTGCCAGCAGCCCGGACCCAGACACAGATACGCAGTATTTT.